The TCR beta chain described here comes from a study of CD4 T cells in relation to SARS-CoV-2 and coronaviruses. In the study overall: After about nine days of antigen culture, PBMC TCR beta CDR3s were sequenced.

The assay was immunoSEQ multiplex PCR, and TCRdb's table has in-frame clones only and misses some. The data contain tens of thousands of clones, under 80% of them singletons. Naive and memory CD4+ T cells were separated from cryopreserved PBMCs. General study findings and limits: This crossreactivity analysis covered spike protein alone, no other viral proteins.

As to this clone: Its antigen is not known.

The source is an adult with COVID-19. Sequenced material: memory CD4+ T cells from PBMCs, cultured in vitro.

The CDR3 is CASSLGSSGYTDTQYF. CDR3 nucleotides: TGTGCCAGCAGTTTAGGTTCTAGCGGATACACAGATACGCAGTATTTT. The chain recombines TRBV28 with TRBJ2-3, with TRBD2 matching 7 bases. Trimming at V came to 2 bases and at J to 2 bases, leaving 7 bases not matched to a gene. Germline CDR1 and CDR2: MDHEN and SYDVKM. CDR3 size: 16 residues.